These T cell receptor beta chains were read from a single sample in a study of shared clonotypes between healthy human individuals. TCRdb's copy holds only in-frame clones and misses some; the assay was immunoSEQ multiplex PCR. The data hold 630,000 or so clones, with roughly 98% observed a single time. Sequencing was carried out using naive CD8+ T cells sorted from blood. The receptors here all came from a man aged 30-40 years in good health. Each CDR3 is given with its conserved first and last residue. D genes are given only for firm matches. Clone size is stated in some rows and not others, as once, few, many or a class when expanded.

D: TRBD1; J: TRBJ2-7; size: .; V: TRBV5-6; CDR3: CASCWGRGYEQYF; DNA: TGTGCCAGCTGTTGGGGCAGGGGGTACGAGCAGTACTTC
D: .; J: TRBJ1-5; size: .; V: TRBV4-1; CDR3: CASSQDVSGALGRPQHF; DNA: TGCGCCAGCAGCCAAGATGTTTCAGGGGCCCTTGGGCGACCCCAGCATTTT
D: TRBD2; J: TRBJ2-3; size: .; V: TRBV6-1; CDR3: CASSAVQREGTDTQYF; DNA: TGTGCCAGCAGTGCTGTACAGCGGGAGGGAACAGATACGCAGTATTTT
D: .; J: TRBJ1-5; size: .; V: TRBV19; CDR3: CASVGGGNQPQHF; DNA: TGTGCCAGTGTTGGAGGGGGCAATCAGCCCCAGCATTTT
D: .; J: TRBJ2-1; size: .; V: TRBV11-2; CDR3: CASSLGGLAGEQFF; DNA: TGTGCCAGCAGCTTAGGAGGTCTAGCTGGCGAGCAGTTCTTC
D: TRBD2; J: TRBJ2-1; size: .; V: TRBV11-2; CDR3: CASSLGTSGRAYNEQFF; DNA: TGTGCCAGCAGCTTAGGGACTAGCGGAAGAGCCTACAATGAGCAGTTCTTC
D: .; J: TRBJ2-3; size: few; V: TRBV19; CDR3: CASSIGPRDTQYF; DNA: TGTGCCAGTAGTATAGGGCCTAGGGATACGCAGTATTTT
D: .; J: TRBJ2-7; size: .; V: TRBV7-8; CDR3: CASSFTSYEQYF; DNA: TGTGCCAGCAGCTTTACTAGTTACGAGCAGTACTTC
D: .; J: TRBJ2-7; size: .; V: TRBV7-9; CDR3: CASSLAAQGGNPYEQYF; DNA: TGTGCCAGCAGCTTAGCCGCCCAGGGGGGGAATCCCTACGAGCAGTACTTC
D: TRBD1; J: TRBJ2-1; size: .; V: TRBV7-9; CDR3: CASRQGGSYNEQFF; DNA: TGTGCCAGCAGACAGGGGGGCTCCTACAATGAGCAGTTCTTC
D: .; J: TRBJ1-1; size: .; V: TRBV4-1; CDR3: CASSFLTDAEAFF; DNA: TGCGCCAGCAGCTTCCTGACAGACGCTGAAGCTTTCTTT
D: .; J: TRBJ2-7; size: .; V: TRBV27; CDR3: CASSLRGALSYEQYF; DNA: TGTGCCAGCAGTTTAAGGGGAGCCCTCTCCTACGAGCAGTACTTC
D: TRBD1; J: TRBJ1-1; size: .; V: TRBV5-1; CDR3: CASSYSGQGNEAFF; DNA: TGCGCCAGCAGCTACTCGGGACAGGGGAATGAAGCTTTCTTT
D: .; J: TRBJ2-2; size: .; V: TRBV7-9; CDR3: CASVPPTRNTGELFF; DNA: TGTGCCAGCGTCCCCCCTACGCGAAACACCGGGGAGCTGTTTTTT
D: .; J: TRBJ2-7; size: .; V: TRBV12-2; CDR3: CASRLGNQDSDYEQYF; DNA: TGTGCAAGTCGCTTAGGAAATCAGGACAGTGACTACGAGCAGTACTTC
D: TRBD1; J: TRBJ1-2; size: .; V: TRBV15; CDR3: CATSGTGSDRREGYTF; DNA: TGTGCCACCAGCGGGACGGGATCGGACAGGAGAGAGGGCTACACCTTC
D: TRBD2; J: TRBJ2-5; size: once; V: TRBV5-4; CDR3: CASSRLAGGTKETQYF; DNA: TGTGCCAGCAGCCGACTAGCGGGAGGGACAAAGGAGACCCAGTACTTC
D: .; J: TRBJ2-3; size: once; V: TRBV29-1; CDR3: CSVDRNQDSGSDTQYF; DNA: TGCAGCGTCGACCGGAACCAAGACAGTGGGTCAGATACGCAGTATTTT
D: TRBD1; J: TRBJ2-7; size: .; V: TRBV4-1; CDR3: CASSQEPGQGFYEQYF; DNA: TGCGCCAGCAGCCAAGAACCGGGACAGGGATTCTACGAGCAGTACTTC
D: .; J: TRBJ2-1; size: once; V: TRBV7-3; CDR3: CASSPPASDNEQFF; DNA: TGTGCCAGCAGCCCACCTGCTAGCGACAATGAGCAGTTCTTC
D: .; J: TRBJ2-7; size: .; V: TRBV6-1; CDR3: CASSGVHRVSYEQYF; DNA: TGTGCCAGCAGTGGCGTGCACAGGGTCTCCTACGAGCAGTACTTC
D: TRBD2; J: TRBJ2-1; size: .; V: TRBV10-2; CDR3: CASRIGGRIGNEQFF; DNA: TGCGCCAGCAGAATCGGCGGGAGGATCGGGAATGAGCAGTTCTTC
D: .; J: TRBJ2-1; size: .; V: TRBV11-2; CDR3: CASSLAAYNEQFF; DNA: TGTGCGAGCAGCTTGGCGGCGTACAATGAGCAGTTCTTC
D: .; J: TRBJ2-7; size: .; V: TRBV7-9; CDR3: CASSSTTGGPHASPYEQYF; DNA: TGTGCCAGCAGCTCGACTACTGGTGGCCCCCACGCTTCACCCTACGAGCAGTACTTC
D: .; J: TRBJ2-3; size: .; V: TRBV27; CDR3: CASSVGVTQYF; DNA: TGTGCCAGCAGTGTCGGAGTGACGCAGTATTTT
D: .; J: TRBJ2-7; size: once; V: TRBV21-1; CDR3: CASSKELKLSRKWAGWHEQYF; DNA: TGTGCCAGCAGCAAAGAACTTAAACTGAGCAGGAAATGGGCAGGTTGGCACGAGCAGTACTTC
D: TRBD1; J: TRBJ1-1; size: .; V: TRBV4-3; CDR3: CASSPRTGGTTEAFF; DNA: TGCGCCAGCAGCCCTCGGACAGGGGGCACCACTGAAGCTTTCTTT
D: .; J: TRBJ2-7; size: .; V: TRBV27; CDR3: CASSQGSSYEQYF; DNA: TGTGCCAGCAGCCAGGGTAGCTCCTACGAGCAGTACTTC
D: .; J: TRBJ1-1; size: .; V: TRBV5-6; CDR3: CASSLGTYSEAFF; DNA: TGTGCCAGCAGCTTGGGAACCTACAGTGAAGCTTTCTTT
D: .; J: TRBJ2-7; size: .; V: TRBV19; CDR3: CASSMGSGYEQYF; DNA: TGTGCCAGTAGTATGGGGTCTGGCTACGAGCAGTACTTC
D: .; J: TRBJ2-7; size: .; V: TRBV27; CDR3: CASSLGLAVYEQYF; DNA: TGTGCCAGCAGTTTAGGGCTAGCAGTCTACGAGCAGTACTTC
D: TRBD2; J: TRBJ2-7; size: .; V: TRBV11-2; CDR3: CASSFEGLSTYEQYF; DNA: TGTGCCAGCAGCTTCGAGGGACTATCAACCTACGAGCAGTACTTC
D: .; J: TRBJ1-5; size: .; V: TRBV6-1; CDR3: CASSVGVKPQHF; DNA: TGTGCCAGCAGTGTTGGAGTAAAGCCCCAGCATTTT
D: .; J: TRBJ2-3; size: .; V: TRBV11-2; CDR3: CATSLGLITDTQYF; DNA: TGTGCTACGAGCCTTGGGCTTATCACAGATACGCAGTATTTT
D: .; J: TRBJ1-1; size: .; V: TRBV5-6; CDR3: CASSWTANTEAFF; DNA: TGTGCCAGCAGCTGGACAGCGAACACTGAAGCTTTCTTT
D: .; J: TRBJ2-7; size: .; V: TRBV7-9; CDR3: CASSLSGGGREQYF; DNA: TGTGCCAGCAGCTTATCGGGGGGCGGACGCGAGCAGTACTTC
D: .; J: TRBJ2-1; size: .; V: TRBV5-4; CDR3: CASKGNDNEQFF; DNA: TGTGCCAGCAAGGGGAATGACAATGAGCAGTTCTTC
D: TRBD1; J: TRBJ2-2; size: .; V: TRBV9; CDR3: CASSDRTGGTGELFF; DNA: TGTGCCAGCAGCGACCGGACAGGCGGCACCGGGGAGCTGTTTTTT
D: .; J: TRBJ2-7; size: .; V: TRBV15; CDR3: CATSRESYEQYF; DNA: TGTGCCACCAGCAGAGAATCGTACGAGCAGTACTTC
D: .; J: TRBJ2-2; size: .; V: TRBV7-8; CDR3: CASSLETDGELFF; DNA: TGTGCCAGCAGCTTAGAGACGGACGGGGAGCTGTTTTTT
D: .; J: TRBJ1-1; size: .; V: TRBV7-9; CDR3: CASSLAPLNTEAFF; DNA: TGTGCCAGCAGCTTAGCGCCTTTGAACACTGAAGCTTTCTTT
D: TRBD1; J: TRBJ2-7; size: .; V: TRBV6-1; CDR3: CASSHRDRAYEQYF; DNA: TGTGCCAGCAGTCATCGGGACAGGGCCTACGAGCAGTACTTC
D: TRBD1; J: TRBJ1-2; size: .; V: TRBV27; CDR3: CASRITGGASGYTF; DNA: TGTGCCAGCAGAATAACAGGGGGCGCGAGTGGCTACACCTTC
D: TRBD2; J: TRBJ2-7; size: .; V: TRBV27; CDR3: CASSLTSGSYEQYF; DNA: TGTGCCAGCAGTTTAACTAGCGGGAGCTACGAGCAGTACTTC
D: .; J: TRBJ2-1; size: .; V: TRBV6-1; CDR3: CASGLTSYNEQFF; DNA: TGTGCCAGTGGTTTAACATCGTACAATGAGCAGTTCTTC